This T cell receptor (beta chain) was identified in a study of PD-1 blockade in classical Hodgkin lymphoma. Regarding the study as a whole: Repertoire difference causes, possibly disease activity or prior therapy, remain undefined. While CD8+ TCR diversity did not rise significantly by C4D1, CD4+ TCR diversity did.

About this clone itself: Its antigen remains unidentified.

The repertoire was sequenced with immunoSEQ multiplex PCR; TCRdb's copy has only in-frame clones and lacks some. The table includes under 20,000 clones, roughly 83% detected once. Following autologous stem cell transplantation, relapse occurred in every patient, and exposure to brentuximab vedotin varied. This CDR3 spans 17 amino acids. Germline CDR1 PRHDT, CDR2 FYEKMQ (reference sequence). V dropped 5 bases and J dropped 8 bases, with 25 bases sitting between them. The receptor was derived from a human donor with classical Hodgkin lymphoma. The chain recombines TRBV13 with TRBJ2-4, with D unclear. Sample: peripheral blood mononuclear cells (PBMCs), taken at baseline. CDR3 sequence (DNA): TGTGCCAGCAGCCGGACCCGGGCCCAGGAAAAGAGAGACATTCAGTACTTC. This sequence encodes CASSRTRAQEKRDIQYF.